This TCR beta chain is from a study of naive and memory T cell subsets. Study conclusions and caveats: Delayed type IV hypersensitivity infiltration was taken to explain higher tuberculin-site TCR counts. Reportedly, tuberculin skin test sites gave far more TCRs than other biopsies.

Germline-derived CDR1 and CDR2 are MNHEY and SVGEGT. This CDR3 is 14 amino acids long. Trimming stripped 10 bases from V and 0 bases from J, with 13 bases between. Four PCR rounds used nested alpha and beta constant region primers plus the SP2 primer. TCRdb used MiXCR to reprocess the UMI-ligation and nested PCR reads, holding one entry per CDR3 protein. The table lists about 14,000 distinct CDR3 sequences, approximately 4.7% of them singletons. Documented treatment: skin biopsy from PPD injection site in Mantoux-positive individual. An oligonucleotide containing a UMI was ligated to the 3' end of TCR cDNA. Tuberculin skin test biopsies were taken where PPD was injected in Mantoux-positive people. In its sample, this clonotype ranks as medium-sized (0.01 to 0.1%). Its antigen is unidentified.

This sequence joins TRBV6-2 or TRBV6-3 and TRBJ1-5; no definite D call. This receptor was obtained from an adult in good health. The source was skin, collected from a tuberculin skin test site. The chain's CDR3 is CATTRHLSNQPQHF. CDR3 bases: TGTGCCACGACGAGGCACCTTAGCAATCAGCCCCAGCATTTT.